This TCR beta chain was identified during a study of low-dose radiotherapy and immunotherapy resistance in tumors. Across the study: Treatment of Cohort 2 consisted of 1 Gy per fraction every two weeks, amounting to 13 Gy over 26 weeks.

Germline CDR1 SEHNR, CDR2 FQNEAQ (reference sequence). V lost 3 bases, J lost 4 bases, and 6 bases lay in between. The CDR3 consists of 12 residues. The time point here: before trial treatment. Tumors of eligible patients were advanced, solid and lacking tumor-infiltrating lymphocytes. Amplification, which lasted approximately 19 PCR cycles, used a constant-region primer and V-primer adapter to amplify TCRs. Each CDR3 protein is one row after TCRdb ran MiXCR on the reads. This table has some 45,000 distinct CDR3 sequences, approximately 10% appearing once. In its sample, this clonotype was seen many times.

The starting material was PBMCs, obtained before treatment. The chain has TRBV7-9 and TRBJ1-2; tentative D call: TRBD1 (5 bases). This TCR derives from a female donor with ovarian cancer. CDR3 loop: CASSFGGYGYTF. In DNA form, the CDR3 reads TGTGCCAGCAGCTTCGGGGGCTATGGCTACACCTTC.